This T cell receptor beta chain comes out of a study of response to subunit inactivated influenza vaccine. The table lists this clonotype with a few counts. TCRdb itself ran the RT-PCR reads through MiXCR, one entry per CDR3 protein. The sample lists some 550,000 distinct CDR3 sequences; approximately 24% were seen once. The germline V gene encodes CDR1 DFQATT and CDR2 SNEGSKA (reference sequence). The CDR3 runs to 13 residues. V gave up 5 bases and J gave up 1 base, with 8 bases separating them. These data also formed part of another study, on T cells expressing NK-cell markers. That work contributes: The authors made TCR beta cDNA libraries by 5'RACE template switching. This switching added a universal primer site and UMIs. Sequencing covered eight donors, seven HCMV-seropositive and one seronegative. Four donors showed these clonotypes also leading the CD3+CD56-NKG2C+ fraction.

The V gene is TRBV20-1, the J gene TRBJ2-2; D is perhaps TRBD1 (6 bases). The material sequenced was CD4+ T cells sorted from PBMCs, taken 12 days after vaccination. The sequence came from a man over 45 who received an inactivated influenza vaccine. In nucleotides, the CDR3 is TGCAGTGCTGACAGGCTGAACACCGGGGAGCTGTTTTTT. Amino acid sequence: CSADRLNTGELFF.